This paragraph covers one T cell receptor (beta chain) sequence. This clonotype was recorded a few times. Its cognate antigen has yet to be identified. Base qualities are missing; no much larger clone stands one base away. The library was built by means of 5' RACE. The sequencing machine was a NextSeq 500. In the TCR library protocol, unique molecular identifiers were attached to individual cDNA molecules to correct for PCR bias and sequencing error. Sequencing covered both TCR alpha and beta chains, and within each sample the abundances of alpha and beta sequences were tightly co-correlated. The original pipeline was this. Decombinator V4 was used to perform V gene, J gene and CDR3 annotation of TCR sequences. TCRs were defined as expanded if a significant change between any two time points was detected under a Poisson model with p below 0.0001. TCR abundances were normalised to the total number of TCRs sequenced per sample and were expressed as counts per million. MAIT TCRs were defined by TRAV1-2 paired with TRAJ12, TRAJ20 or TRAJ33, and iNKT TCRs by TRAV10 paired with TRAJ18. VDJdb, accessed on 1 November 2021, was searched for TCRs annotated for CMV, EBV and SARS-CoV-2, and TCRs annotated for more than one antigen were excluded. TCRdb reprocessed the public reads (quality trimming at Q25 with fastp, clone calling with MiXCR) and kept in-frame beta chains. Each CDR3 protein gets just one entry, which takes the most common genes and DNA from the rows behind it. What appears here as the V and J calls and clone size reflects TCRdb's work, not the paper's. The sample has tens of thousands of distinct CDR3 sequences on record, roughly 5.3% of them singletons. The ten largest clones take up less than 35% of the sample.

The CDR3 runs 14 amino acids, cysteine and phenylalanine included. The retained sequence is limited to the CDR3, 42 bases, with the frame set at the first base. Compared with germline, V lacks 3 bases and J lacks 3 bases; bases without a gene match: 4. For CDR1 and CDR2, the germline V gene lists MNHEY and SVGAGI. Set within a cohort of healthcare workers in London, UK, this nested case-control study involved weekly PCR testing of nasopharyngeal swabs along with blood sampling. Between 23 and 31 March 2020, the week of the UK lockdown, healthcare workers were enrolled and then followed up weekly for as long as 16 weeks. This sample was taken from a study of early T cells in non-severe SARS-CoV-2 infection (dated by TCRdb to about 2021). The study in broad terms: Bulk RNA from unsorted whole blood was used for TCR sequencing, so alpha and beta chains could not be paired.

What the work shows at the level of the full study, not this receptor alone: Matching against VDJdb was skewed toward anti-spike CD8 responses, likely underestimated virus-specific expansions, and missed private and CD4 specificities.

Rearrangement joined TRBV6-5 to TRBJ1-1; TRBD1 lines up with 7 middle nucleotides. The clonotype originates from an adult who was a healthcare worker with PCR-confirmed SARS-CoV-2 infection or an uninfected control (not recorded which). The material sequenced was whole blood. The DNA sequence follows: TGTGCCAGCAGTTATGGCGGGACAGACACTGAAGCTTTCTTT. Its amino acids are CASSYGGTDTEAFF.